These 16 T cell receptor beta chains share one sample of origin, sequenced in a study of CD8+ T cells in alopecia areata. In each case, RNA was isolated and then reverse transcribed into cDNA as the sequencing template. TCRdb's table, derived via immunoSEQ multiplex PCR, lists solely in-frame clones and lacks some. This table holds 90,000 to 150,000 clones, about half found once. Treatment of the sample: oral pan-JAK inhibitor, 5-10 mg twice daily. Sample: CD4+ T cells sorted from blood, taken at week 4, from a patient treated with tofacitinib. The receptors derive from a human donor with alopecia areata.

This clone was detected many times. CDR3: CASSRDIADSGYIQYF. The CDR3 DNA is TGCGCCAGCAGCCGAGATATAGCGGATTCAGGGTACATTCAGTACTTC. V gene TRBV4-1 combines with J gene TRBJ2-4, with D tentatively TRBD2 (6 bases). In germline, CDR1 is MGHRA, CDR2 YSYEKL. Between the trimmed V and J ends, which lost 4 bases and 8 bases, there was a span of 21 bases. The CDR3 is 16 residues long.

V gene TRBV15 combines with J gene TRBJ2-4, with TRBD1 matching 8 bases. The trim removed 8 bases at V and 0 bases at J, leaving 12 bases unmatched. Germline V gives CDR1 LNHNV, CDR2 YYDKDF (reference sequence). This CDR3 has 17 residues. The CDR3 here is CATGSGTGQGAKNIQYF. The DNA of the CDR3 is TGTGCCACCGGATCCGGGACCGGACAGGGAGCCAAAAACATTCAGTACTTC.

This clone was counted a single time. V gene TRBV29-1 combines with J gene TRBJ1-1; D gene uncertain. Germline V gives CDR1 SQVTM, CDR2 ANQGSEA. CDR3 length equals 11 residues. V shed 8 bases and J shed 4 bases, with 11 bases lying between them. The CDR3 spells CSHRGSTEAFF. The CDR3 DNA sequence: TGCAGCCACCGGGGTTCCACTGAAGCTTTCTTT.

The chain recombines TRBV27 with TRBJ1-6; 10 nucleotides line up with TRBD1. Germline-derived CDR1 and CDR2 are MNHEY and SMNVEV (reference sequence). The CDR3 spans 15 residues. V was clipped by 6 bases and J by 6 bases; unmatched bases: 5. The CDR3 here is CASSLTGGLNSPLHF. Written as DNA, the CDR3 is TGTGCCAGCAGCCTGACAGGGGGCCTTAATTCACCCCTCCACTTT.

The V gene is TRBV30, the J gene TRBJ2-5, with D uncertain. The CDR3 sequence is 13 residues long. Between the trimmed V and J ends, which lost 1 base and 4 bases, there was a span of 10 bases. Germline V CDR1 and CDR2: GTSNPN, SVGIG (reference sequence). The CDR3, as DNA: TGTGCCTGGAGTGAGGGTCGAGTAGAGACCCAGTACTTC. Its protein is CAWSEGRVETQYF.

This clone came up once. As DNA, the CDR3 is TGTGCCAGCTTTCCCAGGGGGAGCTCCTATAATTCACCCCTCCACTTT. Its translation is CASFPRGSSYNSPLHF. V and J are TRBV7-2 and TRBJ1-6, with 7 positions matching TRBD1. V lost 8 bases and J lost 0; bases outside the gene matches: 7. From germline, CDR1 is SGHTA and CDR2 FQGNSA. The CDR3 runs to 16 residues.

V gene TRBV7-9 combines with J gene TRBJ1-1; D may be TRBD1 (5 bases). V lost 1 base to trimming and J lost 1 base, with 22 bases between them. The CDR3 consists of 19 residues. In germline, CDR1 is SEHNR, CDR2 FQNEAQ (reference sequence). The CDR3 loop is CASSLESTDRAGRNTEAFF. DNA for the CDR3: TGTGCCAGCAGCTTAGAGTCCACGGACCGGGCAGGGAGGAACACTGAAGCTTTCTTT.

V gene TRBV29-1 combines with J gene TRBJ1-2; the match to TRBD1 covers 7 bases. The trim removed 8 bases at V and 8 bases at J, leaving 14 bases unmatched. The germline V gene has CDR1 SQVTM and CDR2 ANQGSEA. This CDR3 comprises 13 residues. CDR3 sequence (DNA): TGCAGCATCGCAACAGGGGCAGGGGAAGGCTACACCTTC. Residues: CSIATGAGEGYTF. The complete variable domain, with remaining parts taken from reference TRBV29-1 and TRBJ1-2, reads SAVISQKPSRDICQRGTSLTIQCQVDSQVTMMFWYRQQPGQSLTLIATANQGSEATYESGFVIDKFPISRPNLTFSTLTVSNMSPEDSSIYLCSIATGAGEGYTFGSGTRLTVV.

The CDR3 coding sequence is TGCAGCGAGGGGGTGGGAGTTGGCTACACCTTC. Encoded protein: CSEGVGVGYTF. The chain couples TRBV29-1 to TRBJ1-2; D is possibly TRBD1 (6 bases). Germline CDR1 is SQVTM and CDR2 is ANQGSEA. Trimming took off 7 bases at V and 7 bases at J, with 13 bases between the two ends. The CDR3 runs to 11 residues.

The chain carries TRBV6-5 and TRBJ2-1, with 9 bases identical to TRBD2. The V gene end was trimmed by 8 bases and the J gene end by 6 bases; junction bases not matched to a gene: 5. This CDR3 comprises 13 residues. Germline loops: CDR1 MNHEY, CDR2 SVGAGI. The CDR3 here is CASSRGGVNEQFF. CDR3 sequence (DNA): TGTGCCAGCTCGCGGGGGGGAGTCAATGAGCAGTTCTTC.

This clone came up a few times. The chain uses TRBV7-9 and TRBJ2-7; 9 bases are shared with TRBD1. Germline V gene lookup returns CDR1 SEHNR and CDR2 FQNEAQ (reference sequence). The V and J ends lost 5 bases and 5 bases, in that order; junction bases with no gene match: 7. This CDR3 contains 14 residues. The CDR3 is CASSRWTGEDEQYF. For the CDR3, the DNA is TGTGCCAGCAGCCGATGGACAGGGGAGGACGAGCAGTACTTC.

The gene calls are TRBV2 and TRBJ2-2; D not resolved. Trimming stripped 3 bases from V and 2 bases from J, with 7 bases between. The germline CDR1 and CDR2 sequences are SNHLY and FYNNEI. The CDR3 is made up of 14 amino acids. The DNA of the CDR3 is TGTGCCAGCAGTGATAGTTCCAACACCGGGGAGCTGTTTTTT. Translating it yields CASSDSSNTGELFF.

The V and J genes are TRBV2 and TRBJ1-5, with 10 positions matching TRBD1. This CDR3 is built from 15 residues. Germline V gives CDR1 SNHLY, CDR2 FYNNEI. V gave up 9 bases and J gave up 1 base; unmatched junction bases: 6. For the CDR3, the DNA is TGTGCCAGTCGTGGGACAGGGGAGAGCAATCAGCCCCAGCATTTT. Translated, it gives CASRGTGESNQPQHF.

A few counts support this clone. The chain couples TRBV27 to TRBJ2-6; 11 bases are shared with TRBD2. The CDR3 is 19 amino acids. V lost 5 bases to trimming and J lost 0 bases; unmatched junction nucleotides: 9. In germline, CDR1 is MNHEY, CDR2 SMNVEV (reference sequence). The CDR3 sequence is CASSPRLAGINSGANVLTF. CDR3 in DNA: TGTGCCAGCAGTCCCCGACTAGCGGGAATAAACTCTGGGGCCAACGTCCTGACTTTC.

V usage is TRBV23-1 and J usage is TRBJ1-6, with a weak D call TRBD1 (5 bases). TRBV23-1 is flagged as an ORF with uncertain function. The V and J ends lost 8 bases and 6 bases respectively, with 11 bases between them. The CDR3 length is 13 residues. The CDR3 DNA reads TGCGCCAGCCGCCAGGGATTTAATTCACCCCTCCACTTT. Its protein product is CASRQGFNSPLHF.

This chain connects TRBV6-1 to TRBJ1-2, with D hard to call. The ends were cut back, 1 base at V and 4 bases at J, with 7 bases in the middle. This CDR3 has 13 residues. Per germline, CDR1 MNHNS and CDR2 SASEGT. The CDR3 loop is CASSEDVTYGYTF. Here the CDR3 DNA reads TGTGCCAGCAGTGAAGACGTTACCTATGGCTACACCTTC.